Ten or more counts support the clone carrying this T cell receptor beta chain. Its specificity is not known. CDR1 SGHVS and CDR2 FQNEAQ come from the germline V gene. This CDR3 contains 13 residues. V was shortened by 1 base and J by 6 bases, with 8 bases between the two germline ends. TCRdb passed the reads through MiXCR, listing each CDR3 protein once. The table has some 350,000 distinct CDR3 sequences, about a sixth seen once; the top ten hold approximately 10%. The data were obtained in a study of T cell repertoires in cytomegalovirus infection. Looking at the study overall: Public signatures in TCR beta pointed to CMV infection and matching HLA type.

Study conclusions and caveats: HLA-C-restricted CMV-specific TCR beta clonotypes prevailed in the ex vivo response. Cumulative public TCR beta family frequency identified carriers of CMV plus the relevant HLA.

The specimen sequenced was PBMCs. The rearrangement uses TRBV7-8 and TRBJ2-3; D perhaps matches TRBD2 (6 bases). The clonotype comes from a human donor in good health (CMV status not recorded). Some clones in this sample may be carry-over from other donors' samples. CDR3 DNA: TGTGCCAGCAGCTTAGTGGGGAGGGATACGCAGTATTTT. Translated, it gives CASSLVGRDTQYF.